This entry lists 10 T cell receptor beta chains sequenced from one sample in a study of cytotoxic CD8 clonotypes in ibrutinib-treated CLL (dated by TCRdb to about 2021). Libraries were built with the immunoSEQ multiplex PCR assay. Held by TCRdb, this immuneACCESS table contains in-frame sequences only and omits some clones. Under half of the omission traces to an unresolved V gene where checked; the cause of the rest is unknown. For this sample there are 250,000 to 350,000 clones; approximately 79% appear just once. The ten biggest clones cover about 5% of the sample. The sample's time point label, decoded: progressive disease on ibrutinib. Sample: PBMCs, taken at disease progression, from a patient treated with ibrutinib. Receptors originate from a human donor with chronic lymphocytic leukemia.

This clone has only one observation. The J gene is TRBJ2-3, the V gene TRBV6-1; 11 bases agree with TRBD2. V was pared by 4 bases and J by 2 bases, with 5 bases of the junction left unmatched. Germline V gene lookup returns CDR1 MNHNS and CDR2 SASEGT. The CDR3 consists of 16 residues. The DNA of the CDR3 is TGTGCCAGCAGTGCGACTAGCGGGGCACACACAGATACGCAGTATTTT. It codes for CASSATSGAHTDTQYF.

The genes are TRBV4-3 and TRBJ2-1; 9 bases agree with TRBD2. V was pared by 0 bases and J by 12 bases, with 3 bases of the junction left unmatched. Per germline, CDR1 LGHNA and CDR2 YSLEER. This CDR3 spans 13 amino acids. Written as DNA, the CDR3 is TGCGCCAGCAGCCAAGAACCGGGACTAGCGCAGTTCTTC. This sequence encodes CASSQEPGLAQFF.

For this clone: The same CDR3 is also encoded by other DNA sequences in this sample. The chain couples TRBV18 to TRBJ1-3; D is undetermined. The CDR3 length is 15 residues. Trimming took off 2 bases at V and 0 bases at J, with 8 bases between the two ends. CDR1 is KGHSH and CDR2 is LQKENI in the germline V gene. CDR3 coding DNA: TGTGCCAGCTCACCAGGAGAGCACTCTGGAAACACCATATATTTT. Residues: CASSPGEHSGNTIYF.

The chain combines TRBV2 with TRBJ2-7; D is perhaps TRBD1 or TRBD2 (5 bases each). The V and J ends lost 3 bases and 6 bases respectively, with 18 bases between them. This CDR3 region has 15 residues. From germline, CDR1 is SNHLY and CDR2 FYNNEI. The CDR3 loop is CASSDRSLRGGEQYF. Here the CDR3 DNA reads TGTGCCAGCAGTGATAGGTCCCTTCGGGGCGGCGAGCAGTACTTC.

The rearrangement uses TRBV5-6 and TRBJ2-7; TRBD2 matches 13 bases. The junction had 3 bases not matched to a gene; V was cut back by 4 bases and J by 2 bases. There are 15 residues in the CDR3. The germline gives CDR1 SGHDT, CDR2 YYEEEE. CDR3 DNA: TGTGCCAGCAGCCCGACTAGCGGGAGGCCCTACGAGCAGTACTTC. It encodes CASSPTSGRPYEQYF.

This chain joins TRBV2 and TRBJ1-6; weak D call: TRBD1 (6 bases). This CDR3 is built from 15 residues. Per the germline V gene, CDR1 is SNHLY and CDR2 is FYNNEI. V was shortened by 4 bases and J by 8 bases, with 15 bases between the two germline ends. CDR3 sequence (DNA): TGTGCCAGCAGTGTGGGGGGGCTCGGTGATTCACCCCTCCACTTT. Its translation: CASSVGGLGDSPLHF.

CDR3 sequence (DNA): TGCGCCAGCAGCCAGCAGGGTTTCGGATACGAGCAGTACTTC. Translated, it gives CASSQQGFGYEQYF. This chain links TRBV4-1 with TRBJ2-7, with D maybe TRBD1 (5 bases). The germline V and J ends were trimmed by 3 bases and 4 bases, with 13 bases remaining between them. CDR3 length: 14 residues. Germline assignment: CDR1 MGHRA and CDR2 YSYEKL.

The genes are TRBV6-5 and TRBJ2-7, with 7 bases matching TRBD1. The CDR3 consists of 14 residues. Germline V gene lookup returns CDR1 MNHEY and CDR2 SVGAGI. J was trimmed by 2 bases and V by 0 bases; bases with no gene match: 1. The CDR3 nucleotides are TGTGCCAGCAGTTACTCTCAGGGGGCCTACGAGCAGTACTTC. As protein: CASSYSQGAYEQYF.

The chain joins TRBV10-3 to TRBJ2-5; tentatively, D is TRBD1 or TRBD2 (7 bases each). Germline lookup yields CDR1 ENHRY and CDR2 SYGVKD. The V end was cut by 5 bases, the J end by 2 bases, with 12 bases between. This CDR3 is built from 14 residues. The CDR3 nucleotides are TGTGCCATCAGTACAGGGGAGGGGCAAGAGACCCAGTACTTC. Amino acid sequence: CAISTGEGQETQYF.

The CDR3 DNA reads as TGTGCCAGCAGCTTAGGCCGACAGGGAATTGTCCACGAGCAGTACTTC. Translation: CASSLGRQGIVHEQYF. This chain uses TRBV7-6 with TRBJ2-7, with 7 bases lining up with TRBD1. The CDR3 covers 16 residues. Germline CDR1 SGHVS, CDR2 FNYEAQ. Trimming removed 1 base from V and 5 bases from J; junction bases left unmatched: 11.